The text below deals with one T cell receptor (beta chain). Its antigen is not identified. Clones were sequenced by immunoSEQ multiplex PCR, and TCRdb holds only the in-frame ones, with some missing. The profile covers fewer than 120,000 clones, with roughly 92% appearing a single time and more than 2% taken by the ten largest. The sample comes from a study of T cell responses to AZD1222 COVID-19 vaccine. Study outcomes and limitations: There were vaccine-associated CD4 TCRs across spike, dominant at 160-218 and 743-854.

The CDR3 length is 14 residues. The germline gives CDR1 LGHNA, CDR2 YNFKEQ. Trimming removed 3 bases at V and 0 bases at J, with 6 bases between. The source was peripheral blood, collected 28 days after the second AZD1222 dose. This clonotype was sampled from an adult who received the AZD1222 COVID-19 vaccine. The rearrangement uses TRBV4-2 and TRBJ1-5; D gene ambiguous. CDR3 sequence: CASSQAHSNQPQHF. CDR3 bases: TGTGCCAGCAGCCAGGCGCATAGCAATCAGCCCCAGCATTTT.